The clone carrying this TCR beta chain was recorded many times. The antigen is not known. The record originates from a study of T cell repertoires in cytomegalovirus infection. Study background: From public TCR beta signatures came an indication of both CMV infection and matching HLA type. Study observations and caveats: People with CMV and the relevant HLA were identified by cumulative public TCR beta family frequency.

Via MiXCR, TCRdb re-called the reads, giving one row per CDR3 protein. Of 200,000 to 300,000 distinct CDR3 sequences listed, roughly 15% are singletons. Germline CDR1 is DFQATT and CDR2 is SNEGSKA (reference sequence). V was pared by 3 bases and J by 0 bases, with 9 bases between. The CDR3 runs 13 residues. This sequence joins TRBV20-1 and TRBJ2-7; D remains ambiguous. Sequences were obtained from PBMCs. This TCR came from a human donor in good health (CMV status not recorded). Some clones in this sample may be carry-over from other donors' samples. CDR3 amino acids: CSASSGSSYEQYF. The CDR3 DNA sequence: TGCAGTGCTAGTTCTGGCAGCTCCTACGAGCAGTACTTC.